Reported below is one T cell receptor beta chain. Its cognate antigen has yet to be identified. Within one base of it there is no much larger clone, and no base qualities were kept. The ViraFEST assay stimulated PBMC with viral peptide pools and then used TCR sequencing to identify antigen-specific CD4+ T cell clonotypes by expansion. After about 9 days of culture, CD4+ T cells were isolated with the EasySep CD4+ T cell isolation kit. Healthy vaccine recipients had no prior SARS-CoV-2 infection, confirmed by negative nucleocapsid antibodies before and after vaccination. Each well held roughly 2 million PBMC cultured in IMDM containing roughly 5.1% human AB serum, approximately 10 IU/ml IL-2 and gentamicin, along with roughly 10 ug/ml peptides. Half of the culture medium was replaced with fresh IL-2-containing medium on days 3 and 7. Unless noted otherwise, every peptide stimulation condition was grown in triplicate wells. Using Ficoll-Paque Plus gradient centrifugation, PBMC were separated from whole blood and then either used fresh or cryopreserved at -140C. The overlapping peptide pools covered the spike proteins of SARS-CoV-2 as well as those of the common cold coronaviruses HCoV-NL63, HCoV-OC43 and HCoV-229E. The QIAamp micro DNA kit was used to extract genomic DNA from the cultured CD4+ T cells.

The germline V gene specifies SGHTA as CDR1 and FQGNSA as CDR2. Taken from cysteine to phenylalanine, the CDR3 has 14 residues. Only CDR3 DNA is held: 42 bases, read in frame from base 1. The V and J ends are trimmed by 4 bases and 7 bases, leaving 16 bases between them. These data come from a study of vaccination effects on CD4 cells after COVID-19 (dated by TCRdb to the early 2020s). Background for the entire study: Each participant got two doses of an mRNA SARS-CoV-2 vaccine, either BNT162b2 or mRNA-1273. The study compared SARS-CoV-2 spike-specific CD4+ TCR repertoires before and after mRNA vaccination in COVID-19 convalescent patients and infection-naive vaccine recipients. The full study included roughly 10 COVID-19 convalescent patients and a few SARS-CoV-2-naive healthy vaccine recipients. Cultures from other donors in the study were sequenced using the Oncomine TCR Beta short-read assay on an Illumina iSeq 100.

Results and caveats for the whole study, not just this receptor: Only a small number of convalescent patients were included, and no early post-infection timepoints were available, which limited the study. In healthy vaccine recipients, vaccine-induced clones were almost all SARS-CoV-2 mono-reactive, with only 1 of 255 being cross-reactive with common cold coronaviruses. At late post-vaccination timepoints, both infection-induced and vaccine-induced clones showed marked clonal contraction, consistent with waning T cell responses.

Library creation used the immunoSEQ multiplex PCR assay. DNA from the CD4+ T cells that had been cultured and isolated underwent TCR beta CDR3 sequencing. The original methods were these. Non-productive TCR sequences were removed and reads were trimmed to the CDR3 region, keeping CDR3s of at least 7 amino acids. The MANAFEST web app was used to pick out antigen-specific clonotypes by comparing their expansion in peptide wells with that in reference cultures. For clones to be considered positive, expansion at FDR<0.05 versus reference and all other wells, an odds ratio above 5, and a frequency above 0.1% in two replicate wells were required. A clonotype was called cross-reactive if it was significantly expanded both in SARS-CoV-2 spike wells and in at least one common cold coronavirus spike condition. Using the stringdist R package, CDR3 similarity was measured by Levenshtein distance, and unrooted trees were constructed with ape in R 3.6.1. In its TCRdb copy, this immuneACCESS table keeps in-frame sequences only and misses some clones. Where compared with another copy, unresolved V genes explain less than half of these, and the others have no known cause. V, J and clone size are taken as reported in that table, and D and trimming were inferred from the DNA itself. Within this sample are tens of thousands of clones, with 75% to 85% of them counted one time only. 5.5% to 7% of the sample is held by the ten biggest clonotypes.

This clonotype was sampled from a human donor who received a COVID-19 vaccine. The chain links TRBV7-2 with TRBJ1-2; a tentative D call is TRBD1 (5 bases match). The specimen comprised CD4+ T cells from PBMCs cultured with HCoV-OC43 spike peptides, sampled before COVID-19 vaccination. The sample's cell subset or site label, in plain terms: HCoV-OC43 spike overlapping peptide pool stimulation. The DNA sequence reads TGTGCCAGCAGCTATACAGGAACCTTTTTTGGCTACACCTTC. Its protein is CASSYTGTFFGYTF.